The 2 T cell receptor beta chains listed next were all sequenced from one sample in a study of blood T cell repertoires in COVID-19. TCRdb's copy holds only in-frame clones and misses some; the assay was immunoSEQ multiplex PCR. The sample holds about 300,000 clones, approximately 92% seen once. Sequenced: PBMCs or T cells enriched from blood (not recorded which). These receptors all come from a woman aged 25 to 39 who had recovered from COVID-19.

The J gene is TRBJ2-1, the V gene TRBV3-1 (or the pseudogene TRBV3-2), with 7 bases fitting TRBD2. There are 17 residues in the CDR3. The junction had 8 bases not matched to a gene; V was cut back by 1 base and J by 2 bases. The germline gives CDR1 LGHDT, CDR2 YNNKEL (reference sequence). This CDR3 is CASSQVVASGTYNEQFF. The CDR3 DNA is TGTGCCAGCAGCCAAGTAGTAGCTAGCGGTACCTACAATGAGCAGTTCTTC.

The chain combines TRBV5-1 with TRBJ2-3, with D uncertain. The V and J ends lost 1 base and 2 bases respectively, with 5 bases between them. The CDR3 covers 13 residues. Germline V gene sequence: CDR1 SGHRS, CDR2 YFSETQ. The CDR3 protein is CASSLTITDTQYF. Written as DNA, the CDR3 is TGCGCCAGCAGCTTGACTATCACAGATACGCAGTATTTT. Filled out from reference TRBV5-1 and TRBJ2-3, the complete variable domain reads KAGVTQTPRYLIKTRGQQVTLSCSPISGHRSVSWYQQTPGQGLQFLFEYFSETQRNKGNFPGRFSGRQFSNSRSEMNVSTLELGDSALYLCASSLTITDTQYFGPGTRLTVL.